This TCR beta chain was observed in a study of blood T cell repertoires in COVID-19. Sequencing was performed with immunoSEQ multiplex PCR; in TCRdb, only in-frame clones are kept and a portion is missing. The table includes 200,000 to 250,000 clones, 88% detected once. With 4 bases clipped from V and 8 bases from J, the junction kept 8 bases outside the gene matches. Germline-derived CDR1 and CDR2 are LGHDT and YNNKEL (reference sequence). The CDR3 totals 14 residues. The receptor was derived from a woman in her sixties with acute or convalescent COVID-19. The sample was peripheral blood. The chain couples TRBV3-1 (or the pseudogene TRBV3-2) to TRBJ1-2; 9 bases are shared with TRBD1. CDR3 in amino acids: CASSPLTGGRGYTF. The CDR3 nucleotides are TGTGCCAGCAGCCCCTTGACAGGGGGACGCGGCTACACCTTC.